This T cell receptor beta chain was obtained from a study of shared clonotypes between healthy human individuals. J was trimmed by 7 bases and V by 4 bases; bases with no gene match: 7. Germline CDR1 and CDR2: MNHEY and SMNVEV (reference sequence). The CDR3 runs 15 residues. The donor population consisted of healthy HIV-negative adults with no recent acute infections or vaccinations. Both subsets, CD45RA+ naive and CD45RA-negative memory, were split from the CD4+ cells. The authors' processing: ImmunoSEQ junction-only sequences lacked quality scores, so their filtering differed. Produced via immunoSEQ multiplex PCR; TCRdb's table is partial and in-frame only. V and J calls and clone size come straight from that table; D and trimming were deduced from the DNA. The sample shows roughly 1,500,000 clones, just under 99% of them seen only once.

The chain is built from TRBV27 and TRBJ2-1, with TRBD2 matching 10 bases. The sample taken for sequencing was naive CD4+ T cells sorted from blood. Subset noted: CD45RA+ positively selected. The receptor comes from a man under 40 in good health. Here the CDR3 DNA reads TGTGCCAGCAGTTATGCGTCTAGCGGGAGAAATGAGCAGTTCTTC. Translated: CASSYASSGRNEQFF.